These 30 T cell receptor beta chains were all obtained from the same sample, sequenced in a study of cytomegalovirus exposure and HLA in healthy donors (dated by TCRdb to 2017 to 2019). The library was produced with the immunoSEQ multiplex PCR assay. A mixture of 60 forward primers for TCR Vbeta segments and 13 reverse primers for TCR Jbeta segments was used in the multiplex PCR. TCRdb carries this immuneACCESS record with in-frame sequences only. Its versions omit some clonotypes, under half of them owing to an unresolved V gene in the studies checked, with the rest unexplained. The sample records about 110,000 clones, roughly 71% of which are singletons. The top ten clones comprise about 5.5% of the sample. Specimen: PBMCs. These receptors came from a woman in her 70s in good health and CMV-seropositive.

The CDR3 here is CASSLTASYEQYF. CDR3 DNA: TGTGCCAGCAGCTTGACAGCCTCCTACGAGCAGTACTTC. The J gene is TRBJ2-7, the V gene TRBV7-9, with a possible D match to TRBD1 (5 bases). The germline V gene has CDR1 SEHNR and CDR2 FQNEAQ (reference sequence). CDR3 size: 13 residues. V lost 3 bases to trimming and J lost 0 bases, with 6 bases between them.

The chain employs TRBV19 and TRBJ2-5; 9 bases are shared with TRBD2. Germline lookup yields CDR1 LNHDA and CDR2 SQIVND (reference sequence). The CDR3 covers 14 residues. Germline trimming cut 6 bases from V and 4 bases from J; bases unmatched to any gene: 6. This CDR3 reads CASRTSGGGETQYF. As DNA, the CDR3 is TGTGCCAGTAGGACTAGCGGAGGGGGAGAGACCCAGTACTTC.

The rearrangement links TRBV5-1 to TRBJ1-1; TRBD1 might be the D (5 bases). This CDR3 has 14 amino acids. CDR1 and CDR2 from the germline V gene are SGHRS and YFSETQ. The germline V and J ends were trimmed by 5 bases and 5 bases, with 16 bases remaining between them. The CDR3 loop reads CASSYDRISTEAFF. CDR3 sequence (DNA): TGCGCCAGCAGTTACGACAGAATTAGTACTGAAGCTTTCTTT.

The chain uses TRBV28 and TRBJ1-2; D is perhaps TRBD1 (5 bases). Trimming removed 4 bases from V and 3 bases from J, with 12 bases in between. Germline V gene data show CDR1 as MDHEN and CDR2 as SYDVKM. This CDR3 has 14 residues. The CDR3 region has the DNA TGTGCCAGCAGTTGGGCAGGGAATGACTATGGCTACACCTTC. The encoded protein is CASSWAGNDYGYTF.

This sequence joins TRBV5-6 and TRBJ2-2; the match to TRBD1 covers 9 bases. Per germline, CDR1 SGHDT and CDR2 YYEEEE. V gave up 3 bases and J gave up 4 bases; unmatched junction bases: 4. CDR3 length equals 15 residues. The CDR3 DNA follows: TGTGCCAGCAGCTCGGGACAGGGATTCACCGGGGAGCTGTTTTTT. Amino acid sequence: CASSSGQGFTGELFF.

The V gene is TRBV29-1, the J gene TRBJ2-1; possible D gene TRBD2, 5 bases. The V gene lost 4 bases and the J gene lost 1 base, with 20 bases spanning the gap. This CDR3 has 17 amino acids. Germline values: CDR1 SQVTM, CDR2 ANQGSEA. The CDR3 reads CSVVSPTTGISYNEQFF. In DNA, the CDR3 is TGCAGCGTTGTGTCCCCAACAACGGGGATTTCCTACAATGAGCAGTTCTTC.

The chain joins TRBV30 to TRBJ2-5; TRBD1 matches 8 bases. CDR3 length: 14 residues. V gave up 6 bases and J gave up 9 bases; unmatched junction bases: 15. Germline V gene lookup returns CDR1 GTSNPN and CDR2 SVGIG (reference sequence). The CDR3 DNA reads as TGTGCCTGCCTAGACAGGGGCTATGGGGAGGCCCAGTACTTC. Protein sequence: CACLDRGYGEAQYF.

This clone was picked up a small number of times. The chain employs TRBV19 and TRBJ1-1; D is uncertain. This CDR3 contains 15 residues. Trimming shortened V by 4 bases and J by 1 base, and 13 bases separated the two germline ends. From germline, CDR1 is LNHDA and CDR2 SQIVND (reference sequence). The CDR3, as DNA: TGTGCCAGTAGTAAAGCCCCACAGCCGAACACTGAAGCTTTCTTT. It codes for CASSKAPQPNTEAFF. The whole variable domain, filled in from reference TRBV19 and TRBJ1-1, reads DGGITQSPKYLFRKEGQNVTLSCEQNLNHDAMYWYRQDPGQGLRLIYYSQIVNDFQKGDIAEGYSVSREKKESFPLTVTSAQKNPTAFYLCASSKAPQPNTEAFFGQGTRLTVV.

A few counts support this clone. The rearrangement uses TRBV6-5 and TRBJ2-1; TRBD1 is a possible D gene (6 bases). The germline V and J ends were trimmed by 2 bases and 2 bases, with 13 bases remaining between them. CDR3 length equals 16 residues. Germline V gives CDR1 MNHEY, CDR2 SVGAGI. The CDR3 spells CASSYRRQVAYNEQFF. The CDR3 DNA sequence: TGTGCCAGCAGTTACCGGCGACAGGTAGCCTACAATGAGCAGTTCTTC.

J is TRBJ2-2 and V is TRBV5-1, with 7 bases that match TRBD1. The CDR3 consists of 13 residues. V was clipped by 1 base and J by 8 bases; unmatched bases: 2. Germline V lookup: CDR1 SGHRS, CDR2 YFSETQ. CDR3 bases: TGCGCCAGCAGCTTGCCGGGACAGGGGGAGCTGTTTTTT. Encoded protein: CASSLPGQGELFF. The complete variable domain, with remaining parts taken from reference TRBV5-1 and TRBJ2-2, reads KAGVTQTPRYLIKTRGQQVTLSCSPISGHRSVSWYQQTPGQGLQFLFEYFSETQRNKGNFPGRFSGRQFSNSRSEMNVSTLELGDSALYLCASSLPGQGELFFGEGSRLTVL.

This clone was seen more than once but under ten times. The V and J genes are TRBV5-1 and TRBJ1-1, with D possibly matching TRBD1 (6 bases). In germline, CDR1 is SGHRS, CDR2 YFSETQ. CDR3 length: 15 amino acids. Between the trimmed V and J ends, which lost 2 bases and 1 base, there was a span of 12 bases. The CDR3 loop is CASSLKTQGNTEAFF. The CDR3 coding sequence is TGCGCCAGCAGCTTAAAGACACAGGGGAACACTGAAGCTTTCTTT.

This clone was found once. This CDR3 reads CASSTEGREKLFF. CDR3 nucleotides: TGTGCCAGCAGTACGGAGGGGAGGGAAAAACTGTTTTTT. The rearrangement links TRBV2 to TRBJ1-4; possibly TRBD1 for D (5 bases). V lost 5 bases, J lost 8 bases, and 12 bases lay in between. The CDR3 loop spans 13 amino acids. Germline CDR1 SNHLY, CDR2 FYNNEI. The full variable domain, with the rest looked up from reference TRBV2 and TRBJ1-4, is EPEVTQTPSHQVTQMGQEVILRCVPISNHLYFYWYRQILGQKVEFLVSFYNNEISEKSEIFDDQFSVERPDGSNFTLKIRSTKLEDSAMYFCASSTEGREKLFFGSGTQLSVL.

In its sample, this clone was seen a few times. This chain links TRBV29-1 with TRBJ1-3; 8 bases map to TRBD1. Per germline, CDR1 SQVTM and CDR2 ANQGSEA. The CDR3 sequence is 14 residues long. V dropped 6 bases and J dropped 0; count of bases not matched to a gene: 4. This chain's CDR3 is CSVRDRSSGNTIYF. In DNA form, the CDR3 reads TGCAGCGTCAGGGACAGGAGCTCTGGAAACACCATATATTTT.

The gene calls are TRBV27 and TRBJ1-4; the match to TRBD1 covers 7 bases. The ends lost 7 bases at V and 5 bases at J; junction bases unmatched: 10. The CDR3 runs to 15 residues. CDR1 and CDR2 (germline): MNHEY, SMNVEV (reference sequence). The CDR3 spells CASTSTGTANEKLFF. CDR3 nucleotide sequence: TGTGCCAGCACTTCAACCGGGACAGCAAATGAAAAACTGTTTTTT.

The gene calls are TRBV6-1 and TRBJ2-7; tentative D call: TRBD2 (6 bases). The V gene's germline CDR1 is MNHNS and CDR2 SASEGT. V was shortened by 6 bases and J by 3 bases, with 15 bases between the two germline ends. The CDR3 loop spans 14 amino acids. As DNA, the CDR3 is TGTGCCAGCAGGACCTCTGGGGGGAGCTACGAGCAGTACTTC. It yields the protein CASRTSGGSYEQYF.

This clone was observed a few times. V and J are TRBV18 and TRBJ1-3; D unclear. V was shortened by 4 bases and J by 4 bases, with 11 bases between the two germline ends. The CDR3 covers 14 residues. Germline V gives CDR1 KGHSH, CDR2 LQKENI. Here the CDR3 DNA reads TGTGCCAGCTCACAACCCTCGGGGGGAAACACCATATATTTT. Its protein is CASSQPSGGNTIYF. Full variable domain (outside the CDR3, taken from reference TRBV18 and TRBJ1-3): NAGVMQNPRHLVRRRGQEARLRCSPMKGHSHVYWYRQLPEEGLKFMVYLQKENIIDESGMPKERFSAEFPKEGPSILRIQQVVRGDSAAYFCASSQPSGGNTIYFGEGSWLTVV.

The CDR3 reads CASGLRGFYGYTF. The CDR3 DNA sequence: TGTGCCAGCGGGCTGCGGGGATTCTATGGCTACACCTTC. The rearrangement joins TRBV6-1 to TRBJ1-2; no clear D gene. V was shortened by 8 bases and J by 4 bases, with 14 bases between the two germline ends. This CDR3 comprises 13 residues. Germline V CDR1 and CDR2: MNHNS, SASEGT.

The rearrangement uses TRBV2 and TRBJ1-3; maybe TRBD1 (5 bases). Trimming shortened V by 6 bases and J by 2 bases, and 5 bases separated the two germline ends. The CDR3 loop spans 12 amino acids. CDR1 and CDR2 (germline): SNHLY, FYNNEI. The CDR3 nucleotides are TGTGCCAGCAGACAGGCTGGAAACACCATATATTTT. It is translated as CASRQAGNTIYF.

The rearrangement joins TRBV5-5 to TRBJ1-6; no firm D call. Trimming shortened V by 2 bases and J by 8 bases, and 8 bases separated the two germline ends. This CDR3 contains 13 residues. Germline V gene lookup returns CDR1 SGHKS and CDR2 YYEKEE (reference sequence). CDR3 protein: CASSFSGDSPLHF. CDR3 nucleotides: TGTGCCAGCAGCTTTTCGGGTGATTCACCCCTCCACTTT.

The rearrangement joins TRBV6-6 to TRBJ2-5, with TRBD2 as a possible D gene (7 bases). This CDR3 has 16 residues. V lost 6 bases, J lost 4 bases, and 21 bases lay in between. Germline V gives CDR1 MNHNY, CDR2 SVGAGI (reference sequence). CDR3 DNA sequence: TGTGCCAGCAGCCAATCTCATAGGGGGGGGAGAGAGACCCAGTACTTC. Its protein product is CASSQSHRGGRETQYF.

The chain links TRBV12-5 to TRBJ2-3; the match to TRBD1 covers 9 bases. The CDR3 has 16 residues. The germline V gene has CDR1 LGHNT and CDR2 FRNRAP. Trimming removed 2 bases from V and 5 bases from J; junction bases left unmatched: 8. CDR3 coding DNA: TGTGCTAGTGGTTTGCTGAGGGGGACAGGGAGAGATACGCAGTATTTT. Residues: CASGLLRGTGRDTQYF.

The chain is built from TRBV18 and TRBJ2-3; TRBD2 matches at 8 bases. Germline V lookup: CDR1 KGHSH, CDR2 LQKENI. Trimming took 3 bases from V and 1 from J; bases not matched to a gene: 6. This CDR3 spans 16 amino acids. Written as DNA, the CDR3 is TGTGCCAGCTCACCGCTTGATAGCGGGGGCACAGATACGCAGTATTTT. It codes for CASSPLDSGGTDTQYF.

The chain combines TRBV6-1 with TRBJ2-6; TRBD1 aligns across 10 bases. Germline CDR1 is MNHNS and CDR2 is SASEGT. This CDR3 is 17 amino acids long. Trimming took 3 bases from V and 2 from J; bases not matched to a gene: 4. DNA of the CDR3: TGTGCCAGCAGTGAGACAGGGGGCTTAGCTGGGGCCAACGTCCTGACTTTC. It translates to CASSETGGLAGANVLTF.

The chain uses TRBV7-2 and TRBJ2-5, with 12 positions matching TRBD2. The CDR3 spans 15 residues. In germline, CDR1 is SGHTA, CDR2 FQGNSA. V trimming: 5 bases; J trimming: 4 bases; junction bases outside the gene matches: 5. This chain's CDR3 is CASSPLAGGPETQYF. The CDR3 DNA reads as TGTGCCAGCAGCCCCCTAGCGGGGGGGCCAGAGACCCAGTACTTC.

V usage is TRBV7-9 and J usage is TRBJ1-6; weak D call: TRBD1 (5 bases). There are 15 residues in the CDR3. The ends were cut back, 5 bases at V and 5 bases at J, with 13 bases in the middle. Germline values: CDR1 SEHNR, CDR2 FQNEAQ (reference sequence). DNA for the CDR3: TGTGCCAGCAGCCCTACGTCAGGGAATAATTCACCCCTCCACTTT. It codes for CASSPTSGNNSPLHF.

The rearrangement uses TRBV5-4 and TRBJ2-5, with D possibly TRBD1 on 6 matching bases. Trimming stripped 5 bases from V and 4 bases from J, with 18 bases between. The CDR3 extends over 15 amino acids. Germline-derived CDR1 and CDR2 are SGHNT and YYREEE (reference sequence). CDR3 DNA sequence: TGTGCCAGCAGTCCCTGGGGGCCTCTGGGAGAGACCCAGTACTTC. It codes for CASSPWGPLGETQYF.

V is TRBV4-2 and J is TRBJ2-7; TRBD2 matches 9 bases. CDR1 and CDR2 from the germline V gene are LGHNA and YNFKEQ. This CDR3 spans 16 amino acids. The trim removed 0 bases at V and 7 bases at J, leaving 10 bases unmatched. The CDR3 nucleotides are TGTGCCAGCAGCCAAGAAGCCGCGGGGGGGCTGGGAGAGCAGTACTTC. This sequence encodes CASSQEAAGGLGEQYF.

The V and J genes are TRBV10-3 and TRBJ2-7; a possible D gene is TRBD2 (5 bases). Germline-derived CDR1 and CDR2 are ENHRY and SYGVKD. The CDR3 runs 12 residues. V dropped 3 bases and J dropped 5 bases, with 8 bases sitting between them. CDR3 amino acids: CAISDIGDEQYF. CDR3 DNA sequence: TGTGCCATCAGTGATATCGGGGACGAGCAGTACTTC.

This clone has a handful of counts. V is TRBV30 and J is TRBJ2-1; TRBD1 matches at 9 bases. Looked up from germline, CDR1 is GTSNPN and CDR2 is SVGIG (reference sequence). This CDR3 is 13 amino acids long. With 3 bases clipped from V and 6 bases from J, the junction kept 3 bases outside the gene matches. The CDR3 loop reads CAWRGTGPNEQFF. CDR3 nucleotides: TGTGCCTGGAGGGGGACAGGGCCCAATGAGCAGTTCTTC.

CDR3 residues: CASSQVALASYEQYF. In DNA form, the CDR3 reads TGTGCCAGCAGCCAAGTGGCTCTTGCCTCCTACGAGCAGTACTTC. The chain carries TRBV4-2 and TRBJ2-7; no firm D call. The CDR3 is 15 amino acids. Germline V gene sequence: CDR1 LGHNA, CDR2 YNFKEQ. The V end lost 1 base, the J end lost 0 bases, and 10 bases lay between the germline ends.